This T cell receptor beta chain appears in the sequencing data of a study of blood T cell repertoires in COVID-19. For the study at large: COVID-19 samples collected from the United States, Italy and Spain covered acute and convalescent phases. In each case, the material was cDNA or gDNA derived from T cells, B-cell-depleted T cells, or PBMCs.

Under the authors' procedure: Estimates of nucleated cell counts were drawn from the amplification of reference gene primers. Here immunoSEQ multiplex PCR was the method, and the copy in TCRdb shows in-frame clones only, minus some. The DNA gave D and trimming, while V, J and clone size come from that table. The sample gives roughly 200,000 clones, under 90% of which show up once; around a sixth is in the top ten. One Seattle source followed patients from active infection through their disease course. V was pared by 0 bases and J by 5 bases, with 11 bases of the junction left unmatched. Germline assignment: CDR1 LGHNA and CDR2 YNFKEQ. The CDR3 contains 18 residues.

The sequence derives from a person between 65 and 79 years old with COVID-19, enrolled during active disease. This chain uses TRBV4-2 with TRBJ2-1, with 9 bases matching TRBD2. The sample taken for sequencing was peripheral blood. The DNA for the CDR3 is TGTGCCAGCAGCCAAGAAAGGAAGGGGCCTAGCGGGGACAATGAGCAGTTCTTC. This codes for CASSQERKGPSGDNEQFF.